This T cell receptor (beta chain) stems from a study of metastatic and nonmetastatic thyroid tumors. Study summary: It was across blood and tumor or nodule tissue from malignant and benign thyroid patients that repertoires were compared.

This CDR3 spans 11 amino acids. CDR1 and CDR2 (germline): SGHDT, YYEEEE. V lost 7 bases to trimming and J lost 4 bases, with 8 bases between them. About this clone itself: The antigen remains undetermined. This may come from a read error, since a much larger clone is one base off. Without the conserved terminal phenylalanine or tryptophan, this CDR3 likely stems from a read error.

How the authors handled the data: Construction of a distant-metastasis classifier for papillary thyroid cancer relied on CDR3 differences across clinicopathological groups. TCRdb reprocessed the PCR reads via MiXCR. The V and J calls come from TCRdb's annotation, not from the publication. The sample lists 15,000 or so clones; around 23% were seen once. Study findings and constraints: Reportedly, malignant thyroid tumors had significantly higher TCR beta diversity than benign nodules, in blood and tumor.

Treatment of any kind had been given to no patient before thyroid surgery. The sample taken for sequencing was tumor tissue. The V and J genes are TRBV5-6 and TRBJ2-5; TRBD1 or TRBD2 may be the D gene (5 bases each). The receptor's source is a female donor with papillary thyroid cancer or a benign thyroid nodule (not recorded which). Some clones in this sample may be carry-over from other donors' samples. Written as DNA, the CDR3 is TGTGCCAGCGCGAGGGGAGAGACCCAGTACTCC. It yields the protein CASARGETQYS.